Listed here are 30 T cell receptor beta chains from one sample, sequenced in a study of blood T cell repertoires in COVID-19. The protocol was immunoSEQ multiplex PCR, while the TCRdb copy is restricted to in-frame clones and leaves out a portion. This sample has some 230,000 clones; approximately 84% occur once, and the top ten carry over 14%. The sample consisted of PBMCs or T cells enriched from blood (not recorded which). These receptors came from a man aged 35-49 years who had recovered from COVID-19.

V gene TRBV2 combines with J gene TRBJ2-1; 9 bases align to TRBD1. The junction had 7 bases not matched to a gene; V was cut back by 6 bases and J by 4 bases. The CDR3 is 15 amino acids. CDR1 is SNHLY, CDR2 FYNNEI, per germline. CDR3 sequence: CASSPLQGAYNEQFF. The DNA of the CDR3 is TGTGCCAGCAGCCCCTTACAGGGGGCGTACAATGAGCAGTTCTTC.

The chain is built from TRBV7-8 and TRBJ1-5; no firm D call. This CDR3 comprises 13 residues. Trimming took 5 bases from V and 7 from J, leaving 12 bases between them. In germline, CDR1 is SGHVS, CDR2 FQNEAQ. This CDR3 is CASSPGRRQPQHF. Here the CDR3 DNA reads TGTGCCAGCAGCCCCGGAAGGCGGCAGCCCCAGCATTTT.

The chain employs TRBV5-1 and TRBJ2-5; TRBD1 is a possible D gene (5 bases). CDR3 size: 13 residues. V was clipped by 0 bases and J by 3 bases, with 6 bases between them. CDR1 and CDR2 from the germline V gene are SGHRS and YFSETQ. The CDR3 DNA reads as TGCGCCAGCAGCTTGGCCAGGGAAGAGACCCAGTACTTC. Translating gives CASSLAREETQYF.

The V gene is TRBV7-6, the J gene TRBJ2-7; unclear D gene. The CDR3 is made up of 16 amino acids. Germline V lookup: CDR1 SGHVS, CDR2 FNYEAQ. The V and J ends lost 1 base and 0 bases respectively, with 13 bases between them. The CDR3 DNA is TGTGCCAGCAGCTTAGGCTATCTGGGCAACTCCTACGAGCAGTACTTC. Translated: CASSLGYLGNSYEQYF.

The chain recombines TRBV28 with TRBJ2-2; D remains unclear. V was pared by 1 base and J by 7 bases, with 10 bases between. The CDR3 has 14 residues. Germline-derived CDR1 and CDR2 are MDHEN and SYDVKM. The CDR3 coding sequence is TGTGCCAGCAGTTTATCAACGCGCCACGGGGAGCTGTTTTTT. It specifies CASSLSTRHGELFF.

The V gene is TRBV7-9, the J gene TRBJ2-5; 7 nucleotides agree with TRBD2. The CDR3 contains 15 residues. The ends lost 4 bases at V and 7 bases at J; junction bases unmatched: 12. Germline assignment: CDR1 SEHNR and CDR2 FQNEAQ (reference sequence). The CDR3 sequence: CASSSAAGDQGTQYF. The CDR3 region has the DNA TGTGCCAGCAGCTCCGCCGCGGGGGACCAGGGGACCCAGTACTTC.

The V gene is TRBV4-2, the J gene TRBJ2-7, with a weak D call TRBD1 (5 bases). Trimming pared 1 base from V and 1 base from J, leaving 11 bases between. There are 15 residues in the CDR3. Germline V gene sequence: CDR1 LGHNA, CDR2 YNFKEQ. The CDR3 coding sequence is TGTGCCAGCAGCCAAGTCCAGGGCGAGTCCTACGAGCAGTACTTC. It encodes CASSQVQGESYEQYF.

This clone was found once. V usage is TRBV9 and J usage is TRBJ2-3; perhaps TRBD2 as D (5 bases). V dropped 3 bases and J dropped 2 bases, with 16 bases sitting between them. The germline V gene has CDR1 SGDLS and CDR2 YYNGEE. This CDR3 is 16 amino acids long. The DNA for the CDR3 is TGTGCCAGCAGCGACGACCCCCAGCGGAACACAGATACGCAGTATTTT. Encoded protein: CASSDDPQRNTDTQYF.

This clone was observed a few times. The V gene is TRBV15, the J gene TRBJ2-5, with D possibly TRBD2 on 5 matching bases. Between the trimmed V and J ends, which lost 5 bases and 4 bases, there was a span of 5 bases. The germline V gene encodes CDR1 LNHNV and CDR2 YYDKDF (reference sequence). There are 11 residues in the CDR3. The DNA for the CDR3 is TGTGCCACCAGCGCGGGAGAGACCCAGTACTTC. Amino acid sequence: CATSAGETQYF.

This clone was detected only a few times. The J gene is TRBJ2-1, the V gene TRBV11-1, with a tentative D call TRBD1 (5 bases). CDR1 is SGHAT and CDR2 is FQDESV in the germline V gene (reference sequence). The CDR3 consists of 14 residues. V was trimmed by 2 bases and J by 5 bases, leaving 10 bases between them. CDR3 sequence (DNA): TGTGCCAGCAGCTTATGGGGCGGAAACAATGAGCAGTTCTTC. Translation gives CASSLWGGNNEQFF.

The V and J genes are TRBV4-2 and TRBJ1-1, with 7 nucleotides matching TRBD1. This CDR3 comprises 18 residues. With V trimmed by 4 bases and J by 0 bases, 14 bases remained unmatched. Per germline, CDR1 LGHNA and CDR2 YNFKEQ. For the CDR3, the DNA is TGTGCCAGCAGCCGATATTTTAACAGGGGACTCATGAACACTGAAGCTTTCTTT. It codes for CASSRYFNRGLMNTEAFF.

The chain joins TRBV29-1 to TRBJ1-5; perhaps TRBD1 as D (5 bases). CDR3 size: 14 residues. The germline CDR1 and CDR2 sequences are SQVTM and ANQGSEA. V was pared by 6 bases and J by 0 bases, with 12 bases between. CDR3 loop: CSVATANSNQPQHF. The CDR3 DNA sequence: TGCAGCGTCGCGACAGCTAATAGCAATCAGCCCCAGCATTTT.

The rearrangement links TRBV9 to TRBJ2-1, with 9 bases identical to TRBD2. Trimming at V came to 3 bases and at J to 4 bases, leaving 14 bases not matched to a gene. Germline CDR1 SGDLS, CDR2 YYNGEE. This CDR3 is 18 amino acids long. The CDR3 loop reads CASSGGPGGTSSYNEQFF. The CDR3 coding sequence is TGTGCCAGCAGCGGTGGACCCGGGGGGACTAGCAGTTACAATGAGCAGTTCTTC. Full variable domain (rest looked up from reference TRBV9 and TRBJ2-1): DSGVTQTPKHLITATGQRVTLRCSPRSGDLSVYWYQQSLDQGLQFLIQYYNGEERAKGNILERFSAQQFPDLHSELNLSSLELGDSALYFCASSGGPGGTSSYNEQFFGPGTRLTVL.

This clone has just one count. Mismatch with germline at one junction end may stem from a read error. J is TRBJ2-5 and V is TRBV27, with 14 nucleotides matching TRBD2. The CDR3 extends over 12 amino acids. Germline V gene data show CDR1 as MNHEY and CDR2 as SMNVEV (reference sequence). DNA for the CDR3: TGTGCCAGCAGTACGGGACTAGCGGGGGCAAACTTC. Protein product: CASSTGLAGANF.

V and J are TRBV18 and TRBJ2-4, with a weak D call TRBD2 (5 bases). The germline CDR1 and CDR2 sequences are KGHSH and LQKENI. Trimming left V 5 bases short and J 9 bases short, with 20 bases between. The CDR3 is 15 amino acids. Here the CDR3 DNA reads TGTGCCAGCTCATCCGAGGCCGCGGCCGCGGGCATTCAGTACTTC. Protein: CASSSEAAAAGIQYF.

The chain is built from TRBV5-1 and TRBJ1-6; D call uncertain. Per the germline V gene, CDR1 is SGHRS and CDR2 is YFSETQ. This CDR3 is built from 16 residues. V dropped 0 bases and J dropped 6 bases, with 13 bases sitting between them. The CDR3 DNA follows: TGCGCCAGCAGCTTGGAAGCGGGAGTGGGTAATTCACCCCTCCACTTT. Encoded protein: CASSLEAGVGNSPLHF. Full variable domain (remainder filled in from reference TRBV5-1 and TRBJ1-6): KAGVTQTPRYLIKTRGQQVTLSCSPISGHRSVSWYQQTPGQGLQFLFEYFSETQRNKGNFPGRFSGRQFSNSRSEMNVSTLELGDSALYLCASSLEAGVGNSPLHFGNGTRLTVT.

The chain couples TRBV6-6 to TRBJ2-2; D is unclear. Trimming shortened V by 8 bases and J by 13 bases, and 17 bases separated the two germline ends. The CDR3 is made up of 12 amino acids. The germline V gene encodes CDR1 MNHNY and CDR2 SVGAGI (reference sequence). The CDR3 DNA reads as TGTGCCAGCCGACTTACCGGCCCCGCGCTGTTTTTT. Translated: CASRLTGPALFF.

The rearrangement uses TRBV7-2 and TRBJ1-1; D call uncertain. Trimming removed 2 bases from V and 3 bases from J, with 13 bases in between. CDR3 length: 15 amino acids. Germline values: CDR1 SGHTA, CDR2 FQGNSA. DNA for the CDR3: TGTGCCAGCAGCTTAAGCTCTCAAGCCTACACTGAAGCTTTCTTT. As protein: CASSLSSQAYTEAFF.

CDR3: CASSTPADAGENIQYF. The CDR3 DNA follows: TGTGCCAGCAGTACCCCCGCGGACGCCGGGGAAAACATTCAGTACTTC. The chain joins TRBV28 to TRBJ2-4, with a possible D match to TRBD2 (5 bases). Trimming removed 5 bases from V and 5 bases from J, with 19 bases in between. Germline V gene data show CDR1 as MDHEN and CDR2 as SYDVKM. The CDR3 is made up of 16 amino acids.

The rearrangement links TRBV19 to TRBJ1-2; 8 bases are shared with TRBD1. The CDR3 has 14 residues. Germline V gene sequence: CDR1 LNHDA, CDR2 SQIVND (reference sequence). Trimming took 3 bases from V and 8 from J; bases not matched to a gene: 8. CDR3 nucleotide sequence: TGTGCCAGTAGTATTGGACAGGGCGGCGGAGGCTACACCTTC. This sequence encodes CASSIGQGGGGYTF.

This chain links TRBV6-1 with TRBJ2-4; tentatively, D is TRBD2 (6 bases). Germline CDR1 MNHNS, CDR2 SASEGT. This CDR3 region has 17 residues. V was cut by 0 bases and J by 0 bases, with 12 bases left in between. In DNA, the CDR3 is TGTGCCAGCAGTGAAGCGAGGCAGGGAGGAGCCAAAAACATTCAGTACTTC. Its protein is CASSEARQGGAKNIQYF.

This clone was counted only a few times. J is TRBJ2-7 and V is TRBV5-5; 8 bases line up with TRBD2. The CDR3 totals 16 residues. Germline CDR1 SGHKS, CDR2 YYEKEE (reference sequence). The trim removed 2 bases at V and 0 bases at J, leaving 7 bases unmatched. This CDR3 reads CASSLSRTSSSYEQYF. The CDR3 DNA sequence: TGTGCCAGCAGCTTATCAAGGACTAGCAGCTCCTACGAGCAGTACTTC. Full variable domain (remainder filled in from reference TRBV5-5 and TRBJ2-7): DAGVTQSPTHLIKTRGQQVTLRCSPISGHKSVSWYQQVLGQGPQFIFQYYEKEERGRGNFPDRFSARQFPNYSSELNVNALLLGDSALYLCASSLSRTSSSYEQYFGPGTRLTVT.

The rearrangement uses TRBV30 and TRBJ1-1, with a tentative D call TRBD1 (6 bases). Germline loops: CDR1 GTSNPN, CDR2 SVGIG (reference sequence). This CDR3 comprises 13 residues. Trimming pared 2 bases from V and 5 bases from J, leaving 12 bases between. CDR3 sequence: CAWSQGSWTEAFF. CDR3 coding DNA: TGTGCCTGGAGTCAGGGGTCGTGGACTGAAGCTTTCTTT. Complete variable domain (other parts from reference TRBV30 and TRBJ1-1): SQTIHQWPATLVQPVGSPLSLECTVEGTSNPNLYWYRQAAGRGLQLLFYSVGIGQISSEVPQNLSASRPQDRQFILSSKKLLLSDSGFYLCAWSQGSWTEAFFGQGTRLTVV.

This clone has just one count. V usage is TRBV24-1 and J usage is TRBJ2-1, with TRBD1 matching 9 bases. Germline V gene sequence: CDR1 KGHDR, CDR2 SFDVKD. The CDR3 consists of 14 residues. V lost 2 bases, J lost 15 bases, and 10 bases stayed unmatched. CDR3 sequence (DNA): TGTGCCACCAGTGATTCCAATCCCGGACAGGGGACGTTCTTC. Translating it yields CATSDSNPGQGTFF.

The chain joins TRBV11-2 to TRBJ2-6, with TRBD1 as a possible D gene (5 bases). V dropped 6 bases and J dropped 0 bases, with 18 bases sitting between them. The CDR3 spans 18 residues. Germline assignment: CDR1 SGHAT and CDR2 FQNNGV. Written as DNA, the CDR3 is TGTGCCAGCAGGGTAGGGGTTACGGCTCCCTCTGGGGCCAACGTCCTGACTTTC. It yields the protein CASRVGVTAPSGANVLTF.

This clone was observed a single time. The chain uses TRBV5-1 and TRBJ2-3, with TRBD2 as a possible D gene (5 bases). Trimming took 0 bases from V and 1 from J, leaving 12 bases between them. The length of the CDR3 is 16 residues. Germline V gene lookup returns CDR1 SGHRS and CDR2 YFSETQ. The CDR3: CASSLVGRGRTDTQYF. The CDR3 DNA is TGCGCCAGCAGCTTGGTCGGACGAGGGCGCACAGATACGCAGTATTTT.

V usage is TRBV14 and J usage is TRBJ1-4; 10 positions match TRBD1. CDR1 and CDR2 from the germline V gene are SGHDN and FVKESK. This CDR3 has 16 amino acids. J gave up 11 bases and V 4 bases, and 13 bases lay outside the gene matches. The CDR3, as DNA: TGTGCCAGCAGCCGGGACAGGGGTCCACTTGCGGAGAAACTGTTTTTT. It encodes CASSRDRGPLAEKLFF.

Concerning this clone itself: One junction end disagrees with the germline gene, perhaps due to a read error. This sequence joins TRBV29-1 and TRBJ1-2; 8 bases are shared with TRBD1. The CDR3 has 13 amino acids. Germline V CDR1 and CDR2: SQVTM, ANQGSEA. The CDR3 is CSVEAPLRTGRHF. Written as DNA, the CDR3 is TGCAGCGTGGAGGCCCCCCTCAGGACAGGGCGACACTTC.

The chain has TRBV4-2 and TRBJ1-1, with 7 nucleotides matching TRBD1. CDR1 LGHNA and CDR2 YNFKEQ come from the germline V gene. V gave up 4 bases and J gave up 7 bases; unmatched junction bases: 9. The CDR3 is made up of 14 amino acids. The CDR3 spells CASSPVTGTSEAFF. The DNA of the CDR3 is TGTGCCAGCAGCCCCGTGACAGGGACTAGTGAAGCTTTCTTT.

This CDR3 is CASRTGTGLNYGYTF. The CDR3 coding sequence is TGTGCCAGTAGGACCGGGACAGGGCTTAACTATGGCTACACCTTC. The V call is TRBV19, the J call TRBJ1-2; 9 bases fit TRBD1. The length of the CDR3 is 15 residues. V dropped 6 bases and J dropped 1; count of bases not matched to a gene: 6. Germline V gene lookup returns CDR1 LNHDA and CDR2 SQIVND (reference sequence).